Below are 18 T cell receptor beta chains sequenced from a single sample in a study of blood T cell repertoires in COVID-19. Profiling relied on immunoSEQ multiplex PCR, and the TCRdb table lists in-frame clones only, not all of them. The sample holds some 55,000 clones, roughly 80% seen once. The sequencing sample was made of peripheral blood. Receptor source: a woman in her sixties with acute or convalescent COVID-19.

The chain combines TRBV19 with TRBJ1-1; D not certain. The CDR3 spans 12 residues. Trimming left V 5 bases short and J 6 bases short, with 10 bases between. The V gene's germline CDR1 is LNHDA and CDR2 SQIVND (reference sequence). DNA of the CDR3: TGTGCCAGTAGTCCACAGTCCTCTGAAGCTTTCTTT. As protein: CASSPQSSEAFF.

The chain recombines TRBV30 with TRBJ1-2, with 8 nucleotides matching TRBD1. CDR1 is GTSNPN and CDR2 is SVGIG in the germline V gene (reference sequence). The CDR3 covers 15 residues. V lost 3 bases and J lost 8; bases outside the gene matches: 14. In DNA form, the CDR3 reads TGTGCCTGGAGCGCGGACAGGGCGACCGCGGGGGGCTACACCTTC. It translates to CAWSADRATAGGYTF.

The chain combines TRBV5-4 with TRBJ1-1, with D maybe TRBD1 (5 bases). The CDR3 runs 18 residues. Trimming cost V 1 base and J 3 bases, with 22 bases left between them. The germline gives CDR1 SGHNT, CDR2 YYREEE (reference sequence). The CDR3 region is CASSLSGRGSWGDTEAFF. In DNA, the CDR3 is TGTGCCAGCAGCTTGAGTGGTAGAGGAAGTTGGGGGGACACTGAAGCTTTCTTT.

This sequence joins TRBV5-1 and TRBJ1-3; 8 nucleotides agree with TRBD1. The germline V gene has CDR1 SGHRS and CDR2 YFSETQ. With 3 bases clipped from V and 4 bases from J, the junction kept 9 bases outside the gene matches. This CDR3 contains 16 residues. The CDR3 DNA reads TGCGCCAGCAGCTGGAGGAAAAGGGACAGGGGAAACACCATATATTTT. Protein product: CASSWRKRDRGNTIYF.

The V gene is TRBV9, the J gene TRBJ2-2; D uncertain. Germline values: CDR1 SGDLS, CDR2 YYNGEE. There are 14 residues in the CDR3. V was clipped by 0 bases and J by 1 base, with 4 bases between them. The CDR3 DNA is TGTGCCAGCAGCGTAGCGGTGAACACCGGGGAGCTGTTTTTT. It specifies CASSVAVNTGELFF.

The CDR3 here is CSASAGLAGTYEQYF. The DNA for the CDR3 is TGCAGTGCTAGTGCTGGACTAGCGGGGACCTACGAGCAGTACTTC. The chain uses TRBV20-1 and TRBJ2-7; 12 nucleotides line up with TRBD2. This CDR3 spans 15 amino acids. The ends lost 3 bases at V and 2 bases at J; junction bases unmatched: 5. CDR1 is DFQATT and CDR2 is SNEGSKA in the germline V gene (reference sequence).

This clone was recorded a few times. The rearrangement uses TRBV3-1 (or the pseudogene TRBV3-2) and TRBJ1-1; unclear D gene. The length of the CDR3 is 15 residues. Trimming stripped 6 bases from V and 0 bases from J, with 14 bases between. CDR1 and CDR2 (germline): LGHDT, YNNKEL (reference sequence). The CDR3: CASRGGNSLNTEAFF. CDR3 nucleotide sequence: TGTGCCAGCAGGGGCGGGAACAGCTTGAACACTGAAGCTTTCTTT.

The chain has TRBV6-5 and TRBJ1-5; TRBD1 is a possible D gene (5 bases). The CDR3 is 15 residues long. V lost 6 bases, J lost 0 bases, and 12 bases lay in between. Germline V gene data show CDR1 as MNHEY and CDR2 as SVGAGI. The CDR3 here is CASRKDSYSNQPQHF. CDR3 nucleotide sequence: TGTGCCAGCAGGAAAGACAGCTATAGCAATCAGCCCCAGCATTTT.

This clone was detected only once. The chain employs TRBV2 and TRBJ2-1, with D perhaps matching TRBD2 (5 bases). The CDR3 is 17 amino acids. Germline-derived CDR1 and CDR2 are SNHLY and FYNNEI. V dropped 6 bases and J dropped 0 bases, with 18 bases sitting between them. CDR3 residues: CASSGPGAESSYNEQFF. The DNA of the CDR3 is TGTGCCAGCAGCGGCCCAGGAGCGGAGAGCTCCTACAATGAGCAGTTCTTC.

V is TRBV9 and J is TRBJ2-7; 8 bases line up with TRBD1. This CDR3 contains 14 residues. The ends lost 2 bases at V and 4 bases at J; junction bases unmatched: 5. The germline CDR1 and CDR2 sequences are SGDLS and YYNGEE. The CDR3 bases are TGTGCCAGCAGCGTGGGAGACAGGGGTTACGAGCAGTACTTC. This encodes CASSVGDRGYEQYF.

The chain is built from TRBV27 and TRBJ2-7; D gene uncertain. The CDR3 contains 14 residues. Trimming removed 0 bases from V and 1 base from J, with 7 bases in between. Germline values: CDR1 MNHEY, CDR2 SMNVEV (reference sequence). The CDR3 DNA sequence: TGTGCCAGCAGTTTATCGAGGAATTCCTACGAGCAGTACTTC. Translated, it gives CASSLSRNSYEQYF.

This clone was detected only a few times. This chain uses TRBV2 with TRBJ1-2; 12 nucleotides line up with TRBD1. Germline CDR1 reads SNHLY; CDR2 reads FYNNEI. Trimming at V came to 6 bases and at J to 5 bases, leaving 4 bases not matched to a gene. This CDR3 has 14 amino acids. The CDR3 loop reads CASSGTGGEYGYTF. The DNA of the CDR3 is TGTGCCAGCAGCGGGACAGGGGGCGAGTATGGCTACACCTTC. Variable domain in full (rest from reference TRBV2 and TRBJ1-2): EPEVTQTPSHQVTQMGQEVILRCVPISNHLYFYWYRQILGQKVEFLVSFYNNEISEKSEIFDDQFSVERPDGSNFTLKIRSTKLEDSAMYFCASSGTGGEYGYTFGSGTRLTVV.

This chain links TRBV3-1 (or the pseudogene TRBV3-2) with TRBJ2-3, with 14 bases identical to TRBD2. The length of the CDR3 is 19 residues. V lost 0 bases to trimming and J lost 1 base; unmatched junction nucleotides: 6. Germline-derived CDR1 and CDR2 are LGHDT and YNNKEL (reference sequence). CDR3 DNA sequence: TGTGCCAGCAGCCAAGAACGACTAGCGGGGGGGCCCGGCACAGATACGCAGTATTTT. It translates to CASSQERLAGGPGTDTQYF.

In its sample, this clone was seen a few times. The rearrangement uses TRBV21-1 and TRBJ2-5; the table's D gene call, TRBD2, was not cross checked with the DNA. TRBV21-1 is listed as a pseudogene. The CDR3 runs to 15 residues. CDR3: CATTPQPGGAETQYF. Written as DNA, the CDR3 is TGTGCCACCACCCCTCAGCCTGGAGGAGCCGAGACCCAGTACTTC.

The rearrangement links TRBV19 to TRBJ1-5; D remains ambiguous. Between the trimmed V and J ends, which lost 7 bases and 9 bases, there was a span of 13 bases. Germline V lookup: CDR1 LNHDA, CDR2 SQIVND (reference sequence). The CDR3 is 12 residues long. CDR3 sequence: CASNDHQRPQHF. CDR3 in DNA: TGTGCCAGTAATGACCACCAGCGGCCCCAGCATTTT.

CDR3 amino acids: CASSFGQQNTEAFF. CDR3 nucleotide sequence: TGTGCCAGCAGCTTCGGACAGCAGAACACTGAAGCTTTCTTT. V is TRBV5-4 and J is TRBJ1-1; D possibly corresponds to TRBD1 (6 bases). CDR1 is SGHNT and CDR2 is YYREEE in the germline V gene (reference sequence). The CDR3 is 14 amino acids. Between the trimmed V and J ends, which lost 2 bases and 1 base, there was a span of 9 bases.

The chain combines TRBV30 with TRBJ1-3, with D perhaps matching TRBD1 (6 bases). The V end lost 3 bases, the J end lost 3 bases, and 12 bases lay between the germline ends. This CDR3 contains 14 residues. Germline loops: CDR1 GTSNPN, CDR2 SVGIG (reference sequence). CDR3 sequence reads: CAWRNEGHGNTIYF. For the CDR3, the DNA is TGTGCCTGGAGAAATGAGGGACATGGAAACACCATATATTTT.

The V gene is TRBV18, the J gene TRBJ1-4, with a weak D call TRBD1 (5 bases). Trimming left V 6 bases short and J 10 bases short, with 15 bases between. The CDR3 is 13 residues long. Germline CDR1 and CDR2: KGHSH and LQKENI. DNA of the CDR3: TGTGCCAGCTCGAACAGGACGGGAGGAAAACTGTTTTTT. It codes for CASSNRTGGKLFF.